What follows are 20 T cell receptor beta chains derived from one specimen sequenced in a study of blood T cell repertoires in COVID-19. Measured with immunoSEQ multiplex PCR; TCRdb has only the in-frame clones, and not every one. The sample records about 290,000 clones, approximately 90% being singletons. Sequences were obtained from peripheral blood. Receptor source: a man aged 35 to 55 with acute or convalescent COVID-19.

The chain recombines TRBV6-6 with TRBJ1-1, with 9 bases matching TRBD1. Unmatched junction bases numbered 9, after V lost 5 bases and J lost 5 bases. The length of the CDR3 is 15 residues. Germline V CDR1 and CDR2: MNHNY, SVGAGI (reference sequence). DNA of the CDR3: TGTGCCAGCAGTGCCGGGAGGACAGGGGAAACTGAAGCTTTCTTT. Residues: CASSAGRTGETEAFF.

V and J are TRBV19 and TRBJ2-3, with D hard to call. Germline CDR1 reads LNHDA; CDR2 reads SQIVND (reference sequence). The V end was cut by 7 bases, the J end by 0 bases, with 14 bases between. The CDR3 sequence is 15 residues long. Here the CDR3 DNA reads TGTGCCAGTACCATCACAGCCTTTAGCACAGATACGCAGTATTTT. Residues: CASTITAFSTDTQYF. Full variable domain (rest looked up from reference TRBV19 and TRBJ2-3): DGGITQSPKYLFRKEGQNVTLSCEQNLNHDAMYWYRQDPGQGLRLIYYSQIVNDFQKGDIAEGYSVSREKKESFPLTVTSAQKNPTAFYLCASTITAFSTDTQYFGPGTRLTVL.

The chain is built from TRBV12-3 or TRBV12-4 and TRBJ2-1; unclear D gene. The V and J ends lost 1 base and 8 bases respectively, with 6 bases between them. CDR3 length: 12 amino acids. CDR3 coding DNA: TGTGCCAGCAGTTTAGTGAGCTATGAGCAGTTCTTC. Protein sequence: CASSLVSYEQFF.

This chain links TRBV14 with TRBJ1-2; D is undetermined. V dropped 4 bases and J dropped 6 bases, with 21 bases sitting between them. This CDR3 contains 16 residues. CDR1 is SGHDN and CDR2 is FVKESK in the germline V gene. This CDR3 reads CASSPTRDPVRDGYTF. In DNA form, the CDR3 reads TGTGCCAGCAGCCCGACCCGGGATCCAGTGCGCGATGGCTACACCTTC.

The rearrangement joins TRBV27 to TRBJ2-6, with a possible D match to TRBD2 (5 bases). This CDR3 is built from 18 residues. Germline V gene lookup returns CDR1 MNHEY and CDR2 SMNVEV (reference sequence). V was pared by 6 bases and J by 1 base, with 19 bases between. CDR3 DNA sequence: TGTGCCAGCAGCACAGTTGTCCACACGGGATCTGGGGCCAACGTCCTGACTTTC. Its protein product is CASSTVVHTGSGANVLTF.

This clone was recorded only once. J is TRBJ1-2 and V is TRBV5-1; 11 bases are shared with TRBD1. CDR1 and CDR2 (germline): SGHRS, YFSETQ. The CDR3 runs to 16 residues. After removal of 0 bases from V and 5 bases from J, the junction contained 6 bases not matched to a gene. The CDR3 is CASSLGPGQGGYGYTF. The CDR3 region has the DNA TGCGCCAGCAGCTTGGGACCGGGACAGGGGGGTTATGGCTACACCTTC.

The chain couples TRBV3-1 (or the pseudogene TRBV3-2) to TRBJ1-2; no firm D call. Germline-derived CDR1 and CDR2 are LGHDT and YNNKEL (reference sequence). There are 15 residues in the CDR3. Between the trimmed V and J ends, which lost 2 bases and 4 bases, there was a span of 14 bases. CDR3: CASSQFEQIGYGYTF. CDR3 in DNA: TGTGCCAGCAGCCAATTCGAACAGATCGGCTATGGCTACACCTTC.

The chain joins TRBV2 to TRBJ2-3; 16 bases fit TRBD2. CDR1 and CDR2 from the germline V gene are SNHLY and FYNNEI. The ends lost 6 bases at V and 7 bases at J; junction bases unmatched: 7. This CDR3 has 16 amino acids. Here the CDR3 reads CASRPGLAGGVYTQYF. The CDR3 DNA sequence: TGTGCCAGCAGGCCGGGACTAGCGGGGGGGGTTTATACGCAGTATTTT.

The V and J genes are TRBV7-2 and TRBJ1-3; D is perhaps TRBD1 (6 bases). The CDR3 covers 16 residues. CDR1 and CDR2 from the germline V gene are SGHTA and FQGNSA. With 1 base removed from V and 2 bases from J, the gap between germline ends came to 12 bases. CDR3 DNA sequence: TGTGCCAGCAGCTTAGGGGGTGCAGGGGCTGGAAACACCATATATTTT. Translation gives CASSLGGAGAGNTIYF.

DNA for the CDR3: TGCGCCAGCAGCCAACTGAAAAGACAGGGGGCTTACTATGGCTACACCTTC. It specifies CASSQLKRQGAYYGYTF. The J gene is TRBJ1-2, the V gene TRBV10-1; TRBD1 matches at 10 bases. CDR1 and CDR2 from the germline V gene are WNHNN and SYGVQD (reference sequence). J lost 3 bases, V lost 6 bases, and 13 bases had no gene match. This CDR3 region has 17 residues.

The genes are TRBV10-2 and TRBJ1-4; D gene unclear. Trimming stripped 3 bases from V and 4 bases from J, with 9 bases between. This CDR3 spans 14 amino acids. Per germline, CDR1 WSHSY and CDR2 SAAADI. In DNA form, the CDR3 reads TGCGCCAGCAGTGAATGGCGGCGTAATGAAAAACTGTTTTTT. Translated, it gives CASSEWRRNEKLFF.

V usage is TRBV5-1 and J usage is TRBJ1-1; possible D gene TRBD1, 6 bases. V lost 4 bases, J lost 0 bases, and 13 bases lay in between. CDR1 SGHRS and CDR2 YFSETQ come from the germline V gene. The length of the CDR3 is 15 residues. CDR3 in DNA: TGCGCCAGCAGCCGTCAGGGGCTAATGAACACTGAAGCTTTCTTT. Translating gives CASSRQGLMNTEAFF. Full variable domain (missing parts from reference TRBV5-1 and TRBJ1-1): KAGVTQTPRYLIKTRGQQVTLSCSPISGHRSVSWYQQTPGQGLQFLFEYFSETQRNKGNFPGRFSGRQFSNSRSEMNVSTLELGDSALYLCASSRQGLMNTEAFFGQGTRLTVV.

The chain joins TRBV19 to TRBJ1-6; no clear D gene. Germline V gene lookup returns CDR1 LNHDA and CDR2 SQIVND (reference sequence). Trimming pared 4 bases from V and 7 bases from J, leaving 5 bases between. This CDR3 region has 12 residues. The CDR3 sequence is CASSTSNSPLHF. CDR3 in DNA: TGTGCCAGTAGTACCTCCAATTCACCCCTCCACTTT. The whole variable domain, remainder taken from reference TRBV19 and TRBJ1-6, is DGGITQSPKYLFRKEGQNVTLSCEQNLNHDAMYWYRQDPGQGLRLIYYSQIVNDFQKGDIAEGYSVSREKKESFPLTVTSAQKNPTAFYLCASSTSNSPLHFGNGTRLTVT.

The chain carries TRBV25-1 and TRBJ1-2; perhaps TRBD1 as D (5 bases). Per germline, CDR1 MGHDK and CDR2 SYGVNS. The CDR3 extends over 14 amino acids. The V end was cut by 3 bases, the J end by 5 bases, with 13 bases between. CDR3 loop: CASSEETVLYGYTF. For the CDR3, the DNA is TGTGCCAGCAGTGAGGAGACAGTTCTATATGGCTACACCTTC.

The rearrangement uses TRBV11-1 and TRBJ2-1, with D possibly matching TRBD1 (7 bases). Germline loops: CDR1 SGHAT, CDR2 FQDESV (reference sequence). The CDR3 has 14 residues. The ends were cut back, 3 bases at V and 4 bases at J, with 10 bases in the middle. The CDR3 protein is CASSLAGGYNEQFF. The CDR3, as DNA: TGTGCCAGCAGCTTGGCAGGGGGGTACAATGAGCAGTTCTTC.

The J gene is TRBJ2-7, the V gene TRBV10-2; 9 bases are a match to TRBD1. CDR3 length: 13 amino acids. J lost 6 bases, V lost 7 bases, and 7 bases had no gene match. Looked up from germline, CDR1 is WSHSY and CDR2 is SAAADI. The CDR3 region has the DNA TGCGCCAGCAACCGGGACAGGGTTGGCGAGCAGTACTTC. It specifies CASNRDRVGEQYF.

The V call is TRBV10-2, the J call TRBJ2-1; 9 nucleotides agree with TRBD1. Germline loops: CDR1 WSHSY, CDR2 SAAADI. The junction had 6 bases not matched to a gene; V was cut back by 6 bases and J by 6 bases. This CDR3 has 14 amino acids. CDR3 in amino acids: CASRGTGRGNEQFF. In nucleotides, the CDR3 is TGCGCCAGCAGGGGGACAGGGAGGGGCAATGAGCAGTTCTTC.

The rearrangement joins TRBV5-5 to TRBJ1-1; TRBD1 might be the D (5 bases). V lost 4 bases, J lost 7 bases, and 23 bases lay in between. The germline CDR1 and CDR2 sequences are SGHKS and YYEKEE (reference sequence). The CDR3 extends over 16 amino acids. CDR3 nucleotides: TGTGCCAGCAGCCGCTGGGCAGGGCCACGAACGGGTGAAGCTTTCTTT. As protein: CASSRWAGPRTGEAFF.

V usage is TRBV10-2 and J usage is TRBJ1-1; D is unresolved. The V gene lost 4 bases and the J gene lost 6 bases, with 18 bases spanning the gap. CDR3 length equals 15 residues. CDR1 WSHSY and CDR2 SAAADI come from the germline V gene. DNA of the CDR3: TGCGCCAGCAGTGGTAGCCTTCGGCCTTCGCCTGAAGCTTTCTTT. It encodes CASSGSLRPSPEAFF.

In this sample, this clone turned up a few times. The chain employs TRBV14 and TRBJ2-2; possibly TRBD2 for D (5 bases). Germline loops: CDR1 SGHDN, CDR2 FVKESK. The CDR3 spans 14 residues. The ends were cut back, 5 bases at V and 2 bases at J, with 9 bases in the middle. CDR3 in DNA: TGTGCCAGCAGCTCCGGGATTAACACCGGGGAGCTGTTTTTT. Its translation: CASSSGINTGELFF.